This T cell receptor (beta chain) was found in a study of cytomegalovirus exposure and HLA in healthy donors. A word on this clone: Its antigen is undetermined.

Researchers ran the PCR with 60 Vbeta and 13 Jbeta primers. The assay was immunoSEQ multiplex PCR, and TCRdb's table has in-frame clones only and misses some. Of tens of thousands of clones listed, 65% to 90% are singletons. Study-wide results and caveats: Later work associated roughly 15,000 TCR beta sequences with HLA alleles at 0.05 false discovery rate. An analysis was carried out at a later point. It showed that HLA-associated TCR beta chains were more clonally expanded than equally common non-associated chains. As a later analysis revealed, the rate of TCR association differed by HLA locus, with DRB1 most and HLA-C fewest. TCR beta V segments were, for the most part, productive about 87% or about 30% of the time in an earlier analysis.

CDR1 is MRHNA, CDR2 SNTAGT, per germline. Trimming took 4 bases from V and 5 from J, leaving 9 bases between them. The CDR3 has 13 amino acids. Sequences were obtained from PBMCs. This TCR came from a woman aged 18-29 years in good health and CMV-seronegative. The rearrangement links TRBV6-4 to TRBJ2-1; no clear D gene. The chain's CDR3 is CASSVVANNEQFF. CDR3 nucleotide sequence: TGTGCCAGCAGTGTCGTTGCTAACAATGAGCAGTTCTTC.